This T cell receptor (beta chain) derives from a study of T-cell memory formation after mild COVID-19. The CDR3 spans 15 residues. Trimming cost V 4 bases and J 9 bases; bases outside gene matches: 12. Looked up from germline, CDR1 is LNHNV and CDR2 is YYDKDF (reference sequence). cDNA libraries for TCR alpha and TCR beta, carrying sample barcodes and UMIs, came from 5'RACE with constant-segment primers. Via MiXCR, TCRdb re-called the 5' RACE reads, giving one row per CDR3 protein. The table lists some 150,000 distinct CDR3 sequences, less than 20% of them singletons. This clonotype was sampled from an adult woman who had mild COVID-19 (a few samples of this study predate the infection). Cell type and time point are not known. The chain combines TRBV15 with TRBJ1-5, with 7 bases identical to TRBD1. What was sequenced was PBMCs or a T cell subset sorted from them (not recorded which). Here the CDR3 DNA reads TGTGCCACCAGCACAGACAGGGTCCGGGGTCGGCCCCAGCATTTT. This encodes CATSTDRVRGRPQHF.